A selection of T cell receptor beta chains follows, all from one sample in a study of T cells in severe cutaneous drug reactions. No DNA is given; TCRdb re-called the multiplex PCR reads and lists each CDR3 protein once. The sample yields over a thousand distinct CDR3 sequences, of which the top ten take up roughly 50%. The specimen sequenced was cells from a skin blister. The receptor source for this set is a human donor with a severe cutaneous adverse drug reaction. Each CDR3 is given with its conserved first and last residue. The order of the fields is J gene, V gene, clone size, CDR3 protein. Expanded clones are given a class, and other clones once, few, many or no size at all.

>TRBJ2-1|TRBV11-2|medium-sized
CASSFDNEQFF
>TRBJ1-6|TRBV7-8|medium-sized
CASSLRPSDTNSPLHF
>TRBJ2-7|TRBV12-3/TRBV12-4|medium-sized
CASSYQDGPYEQYF
>TRBJ2-1|TRBV29-1|-
CSVGWTSGNEQFF
>TRBJ2-3|TRBV7-2|medium-sized
CASSLSAAGAHHTQYF
>TRBJ1-1|TRBV5-1|-
CASSSTILGEAFF
>TRBJ2-7|TRBV6-2/TRBV6-3|large
CASRKSGGGYEQYF
>TRBJ2-7|TRBV12-3/TRBV12-4|-
CASGFRGGGYEQYF
>TRBJ2-5|TRBV28|medium-sized
CASSFGGKQETQYF
>TRBJ2-1|TRBV27|large
CASSSRWGNEQFF
>TRBJ2-1|TRBV20-1|-
CSFTSGNYNEQFF
>TRBJ2-3|TRBV12-3/TRBV12-4|-
CASSVQGAKDTQYF
>TRBJ2-7|TRBV5-4|-
CASSLDRSSYEQYF
>TRBJ2-5|TRBV18|medium-sized
CASSPFTGGQETQYF
>TRBJ2-3|TRBV3-1|medium-sized
CASSPFWSNTPDTQYF
>TRBJ1-1|TRBV6-1|large
CASGRGGSTEAFF
>TRBJ2-1|TRBV30|-
CAWSSDSLSYNEQFF
>TRBJ2-3|TRBV7-7|medium-sized
CASGRCPATDTQYF
>TRBJ2-2|TRBV5-6|-
CASSFGLADTGELFF
>TRBJ2-5|TRBV7-8|medium-sized
CASSAPQGETQYF
>TRBJ2-5|TRBV20-1|-
CSAANRNRQETQYF
>TRBJ2-1|TRBV5-1|-
CASSLAGNRYNEQFF
>TRBJ2-7|TRBV27|medium-sized
CASSLAGFAYEQYF
>TRBJ2-1|TRBV5-8|-
CASSLEWLFEQFF
>TRBJ1-5|TRBV7-2|medium-sized
CASSRQGNSNQPQHF
>TRBJ2-7|TRBV28|medium-sized
CASSYQREQYF
>TRBJ2-1|TRBV28|large
CASSLSGRGAYNEQFF
>TRBJ2-5|TRBV29-1|-
CSVEDRTGRETQYF
>TRBJ2-5|TRBV4-1|medium-sized
CASSRTGVQETQYF
>TRBJ1-5|TRBV3-1|medium-sized
CASSYATDQPQHF
>TRBJ2-1|TRBV13|medium-sized
CASSFGRASYNEQFF
>TRBJ2-7|TRBV5-5|-
CASSLPGLMYEQYF
>TRBJ2-5|TRBV7-2|medium-sized
CASSLAETQYF
>TRBJ2-1|TRBV11-3|-
CASSSSGTGMYNEQFF
>TRBJ2-2|TRBV7-2|medium-sized
CASSTTGWNTGELFF
>TRBJ2-2|TRBV6-2/TRBV6-3|large
CASSKGQNANTGELFF